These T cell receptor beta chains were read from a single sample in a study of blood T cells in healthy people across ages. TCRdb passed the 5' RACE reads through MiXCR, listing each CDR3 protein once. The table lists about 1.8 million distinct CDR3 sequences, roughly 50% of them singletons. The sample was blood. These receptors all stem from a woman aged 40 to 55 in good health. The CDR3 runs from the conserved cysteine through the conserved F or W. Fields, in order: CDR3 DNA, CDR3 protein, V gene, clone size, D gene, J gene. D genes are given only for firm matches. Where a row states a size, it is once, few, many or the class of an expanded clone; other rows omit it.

TGTGCCAGCAGCTTAGCGAGGATTCCCGGGGGCTACACCTTC CASSLARIPGGYTF TRBV7-2 once NA TRBJ1-2
TGCAGTGCTAGTCCGATCGCGGGGGGCTGGAAGGAGACCCAGTACTTC CSASPIAGGWKETQYF TRBV20-1 few TRBD2 TRBJ2-5
TGCGCCAGCAGCGTTTCTAGCGGGGGGAGCTCCTACAATGAGCAGTTCTTC CASSVSSGGSSYNEQFF TRBV5-1 few TRBD2 TRBJ2-1
TGTGCCAGCAGCTTAGGGGGACAGGGGTATGAAAAACTGTTTTTT CASSLGGQGYEKLFF TRBV13 once TRBD1 TRBJ1-4
TGTGCCAGCAGCAAAAGCAGGGGATCTAATGAAAAACTGTTTTTT CASSKSRGSNEKLFF TRBV7-2 NA NA TRBJ1-4
TGTGCCAGCAGCTCCCGGGGGGCGACAGATACGCAGTATTTT CASSSRGATDTQYF TRBV7-9 NA NA TRBJ2-3
TGTGCCAGCAGTCCGCGGACAGGGGGATTGGTGGAGGAGACCCAGTACTTC CASSPRTGGLVEETQYF TRBV6-1 few TRBD1 TRBJ2-5
TGCAGTGCTAGAAGTTCCTGGCCTCTCAGCTCCTACGAGCAGTACTTC CSARSSWPLSSYEQYF TRBV20-1 NA NA TRBJ2-7
TGTGCCATCAGTCAGACTATGGCGGGGACATACAATGAGCAGTTCTTC CAISQTMAGTYNEQFF TRBV10-3 NA NA TRBJ2-1
TGCAGTGCCGAACAGGGGTCCGGCACTGAAGCTTTCTTT CSAEQGSGTEAFF TRBV20-1 NA TRBD1 TRBJ1-1
TGCAGTGTTCCGACAGGGGGGGGCAATCAGCCCCAGCATTTT CSVPTGGGNQPQHF TRBV20-1 NA TRBD1 TRBJ1-5
TGTGCCAGCAGCTTAACGGTCCGGGAGAACTATGGCTACACCTTC CASSLTVRENYGYTF TRBV11-1 few NA TRBJ1-2
TGCGCCAGCAGCTTTTTACAGGGGTTTACAGATACGCAGTATTTT CASSFLQGFTDTQYF TRBV5-1 NA TRBD1 TRBJ2-3
TGTGCCAGCAGCTTACCCTCACACAGGGGGGAGGAGACCCAGTACTTC CASSLPSHRGEETQYF TRBV13 once TRBD1 TRBJ2-5
TGTGCCAGCAGCTCCGGGACAGGTAATCTGGAGCAGTACTTC CASSSGTGNLEQYF TRBV7-9 NA TRBD1 TRBJ2-5
TGCAGCGTTGAAGAGAGGCGGTGGGGGGTGGCAGAGACCCAGTACTTC CSVEERRWGVAETQYF TRBV29-1 few NA TRBJ2-5
TGTGCCAGCAGTGAAATTGGGGCCTCTGGGGCCAACGTCCTGACTTTC CASSEIGASGANVLTF TRBV6-1 once NA TRBJ2-6
TGCAGTGCTAGAGATGCGGGGTCAGATACGCAGTATTTT CSARDAGSDTQYF TRBV20-1 once NA TRBJ2-3
TGTGCCAGCAGTTTATTCGGGGGGGGAGAAGAGACCCAGTACTTC CASSLFGGGEETQYF TRBV12-3/TRBV12-4 few TRBD2 TRBJ2-5
TGCAGTGCTAGCGACAGGGGCGGCTATGGCTACACCTTC CSASDRGGYGYTF TRBV20-1 NA TRBD1 TRBJ1-2
TGTGCCAGCAGCCAAGAGGGGAGGTTGCTTTATGGCTACACCTTC CASSQEGRLLYGYTF TRBV4-2 NA NA TRBJ1-2
TGTGCCAGCAGCCCCCCCGGAGTACGGATCAATGAGCAGTACTTC CASSPPGVRINEQYF TRBV13 NA NA TRBJ2-7
TGTGCCAGCATCCAACAGGGGGAAGACAATGAGCAGTTCTTC CASIQQGEDNEQFF TRBV28 NA TRBD1 TRBJ2-1
TGTGCCAGCAGCTTATACCGGGACAGAGCATACAATGAGCAGTACTTC CASSLYRDRAYNEQYF TRBV7-2 NA TRBD1 TRBJ2-7
TGTGCCAGCAGCCAAGAACGGACAGGGGTAAAAAACATTCAGTACTTC CASSQERTGVKNIQYF TRBV4-2 NA TRBD1 TRBJ2-4
TGTGCCAGCAGCTTAGCGTTCACAGATACGCAGTATTTT CASSLAFTDTQYF TRBV7-2 many NA TRBJ2-3
TGCAGTGCTCATGACAGGTCACCCTACGAGCAGTACTTC CSAHDRSPYEQYF TRBV20-1 NA NA TRBJ2-7
TGTGCCAGCAGCTTAGGTCAGGGACAGGGGTTTCACATTCAGTACTTC CASSLGQGQGFHIQYF TRBV7-8 NA TRBD1 TRBJ2-4
TGCAGTGCGCGGGACGTAGGTCCCCACGAGCAGTACTTC CSARDVGPHEQYF TRBV20-1 few NA TRBJ2-7
TGTGCCAGCAGCTGGAGGGTAGCCCATGAGCAGTTCTTC CASSWRVAHEQFF TRBV7-2 few NA TRBJ2-1
TGTGCCAGCAGCCAAGATCGGGGGGGGTTAAGACAAGAGACCCAGTACTTC CASSQDRGGLRQETQYF TRBV3-1 NA TRBD2 TRBJ2-5
TGTGTCAGCAGTTACTCGCATTTTGGGACTAGACTTTTGTACTTC CVSSYSHFGTRLLYF TRBV6-2/TRBV6-3 NA TRBD2 TRBJ2-5
TGCGCCCTAGGGGTTGAGCAGTTCTTC CALGVEQFF TRBV20-1 NA NA TRBJ2-1
TGTGCCAGCAGCCAAGGGGACGGGACTAGCGGGGGAGAGACCCAGTACTTC CASSQGDGTSGGETQYF TRBV4-2 few TRBD2 TRBJ2-5
TGTGCCAGCAGTTACTCCGGGACACGCAACTATGGCTACACCTTC CASSYSGTRNYGYTF TRBV6-5 few NA TRBJ1-2
TGTGCCAGCAGTTATTCGACAGGCTACTCTGGGGCCAACGTCCTGACTTTC CASSYSTGYSGANVLTF TRBV6-5 few NA TRBJ2-6
TGCGGTGCTAGAGATCAGTTTTGGGACAGGGACACAGATACGCAGTATTTT CGARDQFWDRDTDTQYF TRBV20-1 NA TRBD1 TRBJ2-3
TGTGCCATCAGTGGGGGGGGTTGGAAGGATGAGCAGTTCTTC CAISGGGWKDEQFF TRBV10-3 few TRBD2 TRBJ2-1
TGCAGTGCTAGCCGCTCCATTGTTACAACAGATACGCAGTATTTT CSASRSIVTTDTQYF TRBV20-1 NA NA TRBJ2-3
TGCGCCAGCAGCCGGACAGGGGACTTCTACGGCTACACCTTC CASSRTGDFYGYTF TRBV5-1 NA TRBD1 TRBJ1-2
TGTGCCAGCAGTCGGGGGATGGAGCAGTACTTC CASSRGMEQYF TRBV6-2/TRBV6-3 NA NA TRBJ2-4
TGTGCCAGCAGTGGCGACAGTTCCTATGGCTACACCTTC CASSGDSSYGYTF TRBV12-3/TRBV12-4 NA NA TRBJ1-2
TGTGCCACCTGTCGGGGTCTCCACTACGAGCAGTACTTC CATCRGLHYEQYF TRBV6-5 NA NA TRBJ2-7
TGCGCCAGCAGCCTCGATCGGGCAGGTTTAGAAGCTTTCTTT CASSLDRAGLEAFF TRBV4-3 NA NA TRBJ1-1
TGTGCCAGCAGCCTCCGGTCGGACAGGTCCTACGAGCAGTACTTC CASSLRSDRSYEQYF TRBV5-6 NA TRBD1 TRBJ2-7
TGTGCCAGCATCGGCGGGGGGGGCACAGATACGCAGTATTTT CASIGGGGTDTQYF TRBV6-1 NA TRBD2 TRBJ2-3
TGTGCCACGGGGCGCCAAGAGACCCAGTACTTC CATGRQETQYF TRBV7-2 many NA TRBJ2-5
TGTGCCAGCAGTAGCTTCGGGCTCTTTGAGCAGTACTTC CASSSFGLFEQYF TRBV27 few NA TRBJ2-7
TGTGCCAGCAGTTACTCGGCCACTAGCCGGCAGTACTTC CASSYSATSRQYF TRBV6-5 many NA TRBJ2-7
TGCGCCAGCACCTCATACAGGGTTTTATACTACGAGCAGTACTTC CASTSYRVLYYEQYF TRBV5-1 NA NA TRBJ2-7
TGTGCCAGCACAAAGGGGGCGGTAGAAGAGCAGTACTTC CASTKGAVEEQYF TRBV28 NA TRBD1 TRBJ2-7
TGTGCCATCAGACAGACAGCGAACACTGAAGCTTTCTTT CAIRQTANTEAFF TRBV10-3 NA NA TRBJ1-1
TGCGCCAGCAGCCAAGGTCTTACCAGGGTTTCGAGCACAGATACGCAGTATTTT CASSQGLTRVSSTDTQYF TRBV4-3 NA NA TRBJ2-3
TGCAGTGCTAGACTCACAGCCTCTGGGGCCAACGTCCTGACTTTC CSARLTASGANVLTF TRBV20-1 few NA TRBJ2-6
TGCAGTACACCTAAGGAGGGAGGGGATAATTCACCCCTCCACTTT CSTPKEGGDNSPLHF TRBV20-1 many NA TRBJ1-6
TGTGCCAGCTCGTCAGGAGGCGCCCTAGGGTACGAGCAGTACTTC CASSSGGALGYEQYF TRBV27 NA NA TRBJ2-7
TGTGCCAGCAGTTTTTCGGTAAACCAAGAGACCCAGTACTTC CASSFSVNQETQYF TRBV27 few NA TRBJ2-5
TGCAGTGCTCGACGACCGGGACAGGGGACCTATAGCGATTCACCCCTCCACTTT CSARRPGQGTYSDSPLHF TRBV20-1 NA TRBD1 TRBJ1-6
TGTGCCAGCAGGGGAGGATATAATTCACCCCTCCACTTT CASRGGYNSPLHF TRBV6-5 NA NA TRBJ1-6